This T cell receptor beta chain was observed in a study of OX40 agonist ivuxolimab in advanced cancers. Broadly, across the study: Ivuxolimab was an agonistic, fully human IgG2 monoclonal antibody directed against OX40 (CD134), a costimulatory receptor. Intravenous ivuxolimab was administered to patients every 2 weeks at six dose levels: 0.01, 0.1, 0.3, 1.5, 3 and 10 mg/kg. Among the approximately 50 dose-escalation patients, about 20 had hepatocellular carcinoma, 15 or so melanoma, 9 renal cell carcinoma and 9 head and neck cancer. In the dose-escalation cohort, roughly 82% of patients were male, and the mean age was 60 years with a range of roughly 23 to 79. Prior anti-PD-1, anti-PD-L1 or anti-CTLA-4 therapy was permitted, and about 40% of dose-escalation patients had received checkpoint inhibitors. Three dose-escalation patients achieved partial responses, one with hepatocellular carcinoma and two with cutaneous melanoma. The purpose of peripheral TCRbeta sequencing was to test whether ivuxolimab changed TCR sequence diversity and led to clonal T-cell expansion. The paper describes the monotherapy dose-escalation part (N of about 55 patients) of the phase I trial of ivuxolimab.

A word on this clone: It has no known antigen specificity. Base quality data are lacking; no much larger clone is found one base away.

The trial excluded patients who had a history of autoimmune disease or who were on systemic immunosuppression. Peripheral blood for TCR sequencing was drawn from every dose cohort at baseline, at cycle 4 day 1 and at cycle 7 day 1. Samples came from an open-label, multicenter, first-in-human phase I dose-escalation trial of ivuxolimab. The trial enrolled adults with locally advanced or metastatic head and neck squamous cell, hepatocellular, melanoma or renal cell carcinoma. Before TCR sequencing, CD4+ T cells and CD8+ T cells were sorted from peripheral blood as separate populations. Including the terminal cysteine and phenylalanine, the CDR3 comprises 13 residues. CDR3 DNA is the only sequence kept; it has 39 bases, read in frame from the first base. V is shortened by 3 bases, J by 4 bases, and the region joining them spans 10 bases. The germline V gene yields MNHNS for CDR1 and SASEGT for CDR2.

The investigation overall reported the following: Low levels of normalized T-cell clonal expansion were also seen in some patients who did not respond. Clonal expansion of both CD4+ and CD8+ blood T cells was observed from baseline to week 6 at doses 0.1 to 3.0 mg/kg. In the 0.1-3.0 mg/kg groups, partial responders were among the patients with the lowest normalized peripheral clonal expansion, particularly in CD8+ T cells. Antigen specificity was not determined for the clonally expanded peripheral T cells. After ivuxolimab, CD8+ T cells had more expanded clones than CD4+ T cells on average.

To sequence the TCRbeta CDR3 region, genomic DNA was isolated from the sorted cells. The immunoSEQ Assay was used for sequencing of TCRbeta CDR3 regions. Drawn from immuneACCESS, this table holds only the in-frame rearrangements with V and J called that TCRdb kept. Clones are partly lost; checked studies trace under half to an unresolved V gene and leave the rest unexplained. Present in this sample are about 100,000 clones, about 91% of which were seen just once. The leading ten clones occupy less than 0.2% of the sample. The material was CD4+ or CD8+ T cells sorted from blood, obtained in a trial of the OX40 agonist ivuxolimab. The clonotype originates from an adult with an advanced solid tumor such as melanoma, head and neck, liver or kidney cancer. This sequence uses TRBV6-1 and TRBJ2-7, with the D gene not clear enough to name. The base sequence is TGTGCCAGCAGTGATCTTAACAATTACGAGCAGTACTTC. It translates to CASSDLNNYEQYF.